These 19 T cell receptor beta chains originate from one sample sequenced in a study of response to subunit inactivated influenza vaccine. TCRdb processed the RT-PCR reads anew with MiXCR; each CDR3 protein has one entry. The table records approximately 500,000 distinct CDR3 sequences, about an eighth of them present only once. The sequenced sample was PBMCs from blood, obtained 40 to 50 days after vaccination. The receptors were sampled from a man aged 50 or older who received an inactivated influenza vaccine.

The CDR3 here is CASSIGTSRGETQYF. The CDR3 DNA follows: TGCGCCAGCAGCATTGGGACATCCCGAGGGGAGACCCAGTACTTC. The chain combines TRBV5-1 with TRBJ2-5; possible D gene TRBD1, 6 bases. This CDR3 comprises 15 residues. The germline V and J ends were trimmed by 4 bases and 5 bases, with 18 bases remaining between them. CDR1 is SGHRS and CDR2 is YFSETQ in the germline V gene.

This clonotype turned up a few times. The chain carries TRBV5-1 and TRBJ2-3, with TRBD2 matching 9 bases. This CDR3 is 17 amino acids long. The trim removed 0 bases at V and 4 bases at J, leaving 9 bases unmatched. Germline V gene lookup returns CDR1 SGHRS and CDR2 YFSETQ. The CDR3 nucleotides read TGCGCCAGCAGCTTGGTGCCTAGCGGGAATCCACCAGATACGCAGTATTTT. Translated: CASSLVPSGNPPDTQYF.

This clonotype has just a few counts. The chain couples TRBV7-2 to TRBJ2-7; 10 bases align to TRBD2. Losses at the gene ends were 5 bases for V and 2 bases for J; bases not matched to a gene: 12. Germline CDR1 reads SGHTA; CDR2 reads FQGNSA. This CDR3 is built from 17 residues. CDR3 loop: CASSTLSRTSGTYEQYF. In DNA, the CDR3 is TGTGCCAGCAGCACCCTGTCCCGGACTAGCGGAACCTACGAGCAGTACTTC.

This clonotype showed up just a few times. The V and J genes are TRBV20-1 and TRBJ1-6; D is unclear. CDR3 length: 13 residues. V lost 0 bases and J 9 bases, leaving 9 bases between the germline ends. The germline CDR1 and CDR2 sequences are DFQATT and SNEGSKA (reference sequence). CDR3 amino acids: CSARDQELSPLHF. Written as DNA, the CDR3 is TGCAGTGCTAGAGATCAGGAGCTTTCACCCCTCCACTTT.

This clonotype was counted a few times. The chain carries TRBV29-1 and TRBJ1-3, with D perhaps matching TRBD1 (6 bases). Germline assignment: CDR1 SQVTM and CDR2 ANQGSEA. Deletions cut 7 bases from V and 0 bases from J, with 16 bases between. The CDR3 has 15 residues. The DNA for the CDR3 is TGCAGCGATGGAACAGGGCCCCTCTCTGGAAACACCATATATTTT. It specifies CSDGTGPLSGNTIYF.

This clonotype was detected many times. The CDR3 loop reads CASSQGIGDPSKKTQYF. The CDR3 DNA is TGTGCCAGCAGCCAAGGGATTGGCGATCCGTCCAAGAAGACCCAGTACTTC. The chain links TRBV4-2 to TRBJ2-5; D gene ambiguous. Germline lookup yields CDR1 LGHNA and CDR2 YNFKEQ. This CDR3 region has 17 residues. V was shortened by 1 base and J by 6 bases, with 21 bases between the two germline ends.

The gene calls are TRBV6-1 and TRBJ2-1, with TRBD2 matching 12 bases. J lost 10 bases, V lost 2 bases, and 12 bases had no gene match. Looked up from germline, CDR1 is MNHNS and CDR2 is SASEGT. The CDR3 extends over 17 amino acids. The CDR3 sequence: CASSESPLAGGPEEQFF. The CDR3 nucleotides are TGTGCCAGCAGTGAATCCCCCCTAGCGGGAGGGCCGGAAGAGCAGTTCTTC.

This clonotype was seen ten or more times. V usage is TRBV20-1 and J usage is TRBJ1-1; 9 bases map to TRBD1. This CDR3 has 17 amino acids. The trim removed 4 bases at V and 1 base at J, leaving 13 bases unmatched. Per germline, CDR1 DFQATT and CDR2 SNEGSKA (reference sequence). CDR3 sequence (DNA): TGCAGTGCTACAGGACAGGGGCGAACGCGTAGGAACACTGAAGCTTTCTTT. Its protein product is CSATGQGRTRRNTEAFF.

The chain couples TRBV7-2 to TRBJ2-3; a weak D match, TRBD2 (5 bases). Between the trimmed V and J ends, which lost 0 bases and 0 bases, there was a span of 10 bases. The CDR3 is 16 residues long. CDR1 SGHTA and CDR2 FQGNSA come from the germline V gene. In nucleotides, the CDR3 is TGTGCCAGCAGCTTAGCTAGCCGGGGTAGCACAGATACGCAGTATTTT. It translates to CASSLASRGSTDTQYF.

V usage is TRBV11-2 and J usage is TRBJ2-3, with 7 bases fitting TRBD2. This CDR3 region has 15 residues. The V gene's germline CDR1 is SGHAT and CDR2 FQNNGV. V was pared by 5 bases and J by 2 bases, with 7 bases of the junction left unmatched. CDR3 amino acids: CASSKGGALTDTQYF. The CDR3 DNA sequence: TGTGCCAGCAGCAAGGGAGGGGCCCTCACAGATACGCAGTATTTT. Filled out from reference TRBV11-2 and TRBJ2-3, the complete variable domain reads EAGVAQSPRYKIIEKRQSVAFWCNPISGHATLYWYQQILGQGPKLLIQFQNNGVVDDSQLPKDRFSAERLKGVDSTLKIQPAKLEDSAVYLCASSKGGALTDTQYFGPGTRLTVL.

This clonotype came up a few times. This chain connects TRBV20-1 to TRBJ2-1; 14 bases fit TRBD2. This CDR3 comprises 15 residues. Germline V CDR1 and CDR2: DFQATT, SNEGSKA (reference sequence). The CDR3 nucleotides are TGCAGCGTCATGGGGACTAGCGGGAGTTTTGATGAGCAGTTCTTC. Translation: CSVMGTSGSFDEQFF.

The chain couples TRBV29-1 to TRBJ1-1, with D tentatively TRBD1 (6 bases). The germline gives CDR1 SQVTM, CDR2 ANQGSEA. Trimming took 3 bases from V and 5 from J, leaving 13 bases between them. The CDR3 runs 13 residues. CDR3 coding DNA: TGCAGCGTTGACCGGGACACGTGGACTGAAGCTTTCTTT. Protein sequence: CSVDRDTWTEAFF.

The chain is built from TRBV11-2 and TRBJ2-7; 7 bases line up with TRBD2. V lost 5 bases to trimming and J lost 2 bases; unmatched junction nucleotides: 12. Per the germline V gene, CDR1 is SGHAT and CDR2 is FQNNGV. The length of the CDR3 is 16 residues. CDR3 residues: CASSTREAGSPYEQYF. CDR3 in DNA: TGTGCCAGCAGCACTCGTGAAGCGGGAAGTCCCTACGAGCAGTACTTC.

This chain connects TRBV5-1 to TRBJ2-7; maybe TRBD2 (6 bases). The CDR3 sequence is 15 residues long. Trimming pared 5 bases from V and 6 bases from J, leaving 21 bases between. Germline CDR1 reads SGHRS; CDR2 reads YFSETQ. CDR3 sequence reads: CASRRTSSPGVEQYF. The CDR3 DNA is TGCGCCAGCAGGCGTACTAGCTCCCCCGGGGTCGAGCAGTACTTC. Filled out from reference TRBV5-1 and TRBJ2-7, the complete variable domain reads KAGVTQTPRYLIKTRGQQVTLSCSPISGHRSVSWYQQTPGQGLQFLFEYFSETQRNKGNFPGRFSGRQFSNSRSEMNVSTLELGDSALYLCASRRTSSPGVEQYFGPGTRLTVT.

Details on this clonotype: With a much larger clone just one base away, this may be a read error. The chain joins TRBV28 to TRBJ2-3; no firm D call. Trimming shortened V by 8 bases and J by 4 bases, and 13 bases separated the two germline ends. The germline V gene has CDR1 MDHEN and CDR2 SYDVKM. This CDR3 has 13 residues. The CDR3 DNA reads TGTGCCAGCTCCCGAGCCAGGTCAGATACGCAGTATTTT. It yields the protein CASSRARSDTQYF.

The chain joins TRBV7-2 to TRBJ2-1, with no clear D. The germline V and J ends were trimmed by 5 bases and 6 bases, with 17 bases remaining between them. The germline gives CDR1 SGHTA, CDR2 FQGNSA. This CDR3 spans 15 amino acids. This CDR3 is CASSPHRARRNEQFF. The CDR3 nucleotides read TGTGCCAGCAGCCCCCATAGGGCCCGGCGCAATGAGCAGTTCTTC.

The chain carries TRBV15 and TRBJ1-2; a weak D match, TRBD1 (5 bases). This CDR3 contains 15 residues. V was cut by 0 bases and J by 4 bases, with 12 bases left in between. Germline assignment: CDR1 LNHNV and CDR2 YYDKDF (reference sequence). The CDR3 protein is CATSRDPGLIYGYTF. The DNA for the CDR3 is TGTGCCACCAGCAGAGACCCAGGGCTAATCTATGGCTACACCTTC. Filled out from reference TRBV15 and TRBJ1-2, the complete variable domain reads DAMVIQNPRYQVTQFGKPVTLSCSQTLNHNVMYWYQQKSSQAPKLLFHYYDKDFNNEADTPDNFQSRRPNTSFCFLDIRSPGLGDTAMYLCATSRDPGLIYGYTFGSGTRLTVV.

The CDR3 reads CASSLGSTRGETQYF. The CDR3 nucleotides read TGTGCCAGCAGCTTGGGGTCCACGAGGGGAGAGACCCAGTACTTC. The V call is TRBV5-5, the J call TRBJ2-5, with D possibly being TRBD1 or TRBD2 (5 bases each). This CDR3 comprises 15 residues. Between the trimmed V and J ends, which lost 0 bases and 4 bases, there was a span of 13 bases. CDR1 and CDR2 (germline): SGHKS, YYEKEE (reference sequence). Using reference TRBV5-5 and TRBJ2-5 for the parts outside the CDR3, the full variable domain is DAGVTQSPTHLIKTRGQQVTLRCSPISGHKSVSWYQQVLGQGPQFIFQYYEKEERGRGNFPDRFSARQFPNYSSELNVNALLLGDSALYLCASSLGSTRGETQYFGPGTRLLVL.

This clonotype was recorded at least ten times. J is TRBJ1-4 and V is TRBV12-3 or TRBV12-4, with 8 bases lining up with TRBD1. The CDR3 covers 16 residues. Trimming took 3 bases from V and 8 from J; bases not matched to a gene: 11. Written as DNA, the CDR3 is TGTGCCAGCAGTTTCAGACAGGGGAGATTCGGCGAAAAACTGTTTTTT. It translates to CASSFRQGRFGEKLFF.